The table lists the clone carrying this T cell receptor beta chain with many counts. Its specificity is unknown. The data were taken from a study of T-cell reconstitution after alpha-beta-depleted transplantation in children. This CDR3 is built from 16 residues. From germline, CDR1 is LNHNV and CDR2 YYDKDF (reference sequence). The ends lost 5 bases at V and 0 bases at J; junction bases unmatched: 10. Findings and limits, study-wide: One year after transplant, T-cell counts and diversity came mostly from newly produced T cells. Expanded clones from the graft, numbering several hundred, reportedly supplied alpha-beta T cells about two months after transplant. Where some patients showed high TCRbeta diversity at day 60, it came from recipient T cells and thymic progenitors that had survived.

The TCRbeta library was prepared with unique molecular identifiers. TCRdb ran MiXCR on the PCR reads and lists one entry per CDR3 protein. The repertoire holds about 300,000 distinct CDR3 sequences, with around 10% as singletons. Sequenced here: PBMCs, sampled before TCRalphabeta/CD19-depleted stem cell transplant. The V gene is TRBV15, the J gene TRBJ2-7, with TRBD2 matching over 7 bases. The origin of this receptor is a boy under two years old with acute myeloid leukemia, due to receive a stem cell transplant. The CDR3 here is CATSGASGGNSYEQYF. In DNA, the CDR3 is TGTGCCACCAGCGGGGCTTCGGGGGGAAACTCCTACGAGCAGTACTTC.